The 26 T cell receptor beta chains below were found in one sample sequenced in a study of blood T cells in healthy people across ages (dated by TCRdb to between 2015 and 2016). To prepare the library, 5' RACE was applied. This sample was sequenced with an Illumina HiSeq 2500. A second PCR of roughly 7 to 11 cycles was performed with a sample-barcoded 5' primer and a J-beta primer mix. TCRdb cleaned the public reads at Q25 with fastp, built clones with MiXCR and kept in-frame beta chains. Each record represents a unique CDR3 protein, reported with the most common genes and DNA among its rows. Here the sample has just under 550,000 distinct CDR3 sequences; approximately 25% occur a single time. The ten biggest clones cover less than 9% of the sample. The data were also submitted as part of a second study, on T cells of mothers and their children.

The sequencing input was blood. The origin of the receptors is a boy under 18 in good health.

V and J are TRBV7-2 and TRBJ2-1; weak D call: TRBD2 (6 bases). CDR1 is SGHTA and CDR2 is FQGNSA in the germline V gene. Deletions cut 1 base from V and 3 bases from J, with 10 bases between. This CDR3 spans 15 amino acids. CDR3 DNA: TGTGCCAGCAGCTTAGGGTCGCGGGGCTACAATGAGCAGTTCTTC. Translated: CASSLGSRGYNEQFF. The full variable domain, rest sourced from reference TRBV7-2 and TRBJ2-1, is GAGVSQSPSNKVTEKGKDVELRCDPISGHTALYWYRQSLGQGLEFLIYFQGNSAPDKSGLPSDRFSAERTGGSVSTLTIQRTQQEDSAVYLCASSLGSRGYNEQFFGPGTRLTVL.

This clonotype was seen only a few times. This rearrangement joins TRBV3-1 to TRBJ2-6; 11 nucleotides line up with TRBD2. Germline CDR1 LGHDT, CDR2 YNNKEL (reference sequence). V dropped 4 bases and J dropped 0; count of bases not matched to a gene: 8. There are 19 residues in the CDR3. CDR3 DNA sequence: TGTGCCAGCAGCCCGAGATGGACTAGCGGGTTCTCTGGGGCCAACGTCCTGACTTTC. Protein sequence: CASSPRWTSGFSGANVLTF.

The chain carries TRBV6-1 and TRBJ1-4; 7 nucleotides line up with TRBD1. CDR1 is MNHNS and CDR2 is SASEGT in the germline V gene. The CDR3 consists of 18 residues. J gave up 0 bases and V 6 bases, and 13 bases lay outside the gene matches. Written as DNA, the CDR3 is TGTGCCAGCAGGATGAACAGGGGCTATTTTGCAACTAATGAAAAACTGTTTTTT. Protein sequence: CASRMNRGYFATNEKLFF.

This clonotype came up a few times. V gene TRBV12-3 or TRBV12-4 combines with J gene TRBJ2-3; D remains unclear. V dropped 7 bases and J dropped 2 bases, with 19 bases sitting between them. The CDR3 consists of 16 residues. In DNA form, the CDR3 reads TGTGCCAGCAACTCCGGCTGGGGTGCCGCCACAGATACGCAGTATTTT. As protein: CASNSGWGAATDTQYF.

The chain recombines TRBV2 with TRBJ2-5, with D possibly being TRBD1 (6 bases). The CDR3 is made up of 14 amino acids. The germline CDR1 and CDR2 sequences are SNHLY and FYNNEI. The V end was cut by 2 bases, the J end by 0 bases, with 7 bases between. As DNA, the CDR3 is TGTGCCAGCAGTGAAAACAGGGACCAAGAGACCCAGTACTTC. Its translation is CASSENRDQETQYF. Full variable domain (remainder filled in from reference TRBV2 and TRBJ2-5): EPEVTQTPSHQVTQMGQEVILRCVPISNHLYFYWYRQILGQKVEFLVSFYNNEISEKSEIFDDQFSVERPDGSNFTLKIRSTKLEDSAMYFCASSENRDQETQYFGPGTRLLVL.

In DNA form, the CDR3 reads TGCAGTGCTAGAGATATGGGGAACACTGAAGCTTTCTTT. Protein product: CSARDMGNTEAFF. This sequence joins TRBV20-1 and TRBJ1-1; D is ambiguous. CDR1 is DFQATT and CDR2 is SNEGSKA in the germline V gene (reference sequence). The ends were cut back, 0 bases at V and 1 base at J, with 6 bases in the middle. The CDR3 covers 13 residues.

In this sample, this clonotype turned up many times. The genes are TRBV19 and TRBJ2-1; 12 bases match TRBD2. The germline V gene encodes CDR1 LNHDA and CDR2 SQIVND (reference sequence). The CDR3 length is 15 residues. Trimming cost V 8 bases and J 16 bases; bases outside gene matches: 18. The CDR3 nucleotides read TGTGCCAGTTCGGATACTGGACTAGCGGGAATTCGTCTATTCTTC. Translation: CASSDTGLAGIRLFF.

This clonotype has only a few counts. This chain links TRBV4-2 with TRBJ2-1; no firm D call. CDR1 and CDR2 (germline): LGHNA, YNFKEQ. The CDR3 consists of 15 residues. V dropped 0 bases and J dropped 7 bases, with 13 bases sitting between them. CDR3 residues: CASSQEFATGNEQFF. CDR3 sequence (DNA): TGTGCCAGCAGCCAAGAATTTGCGACCGGAAATGAGCAGTTCTTC.

J is TRBJ2-5 and V is TRBV6-5, with D unclear. The J call is uncertain, as TRBJ2-1 better fits the DNA end. Per germline, CDR1 MNHEY and CDR2 SVGAGI. CDR3 length: 11 amino acids. The CDR3 coding sequence is TGTGCCAGCAGAAAGCTCGATGAGCAGTTCTTC. It yields the protein CASRKLDEQFF.

This clonotype was seen more than once but under ten times. The chain couples TRBV20-1 to TRBJ2-5; 11 nucleotides match TRBD2. Germline V CDR1 and CDR2: DFQATT, SNEGSKA (reference sequence). CDR3 length equals 13 residues. V gave up 7 bases and J gave up 3 bases; unmatched junction bases: 4. In nucleotides, the CDR3 is TGCAGTGGACTAGCGGGGACTAAAGAGACCCAGTACTTC. Its protein is CSGLAGTKETQYF.

This clonotype was seen only once. The rearrangement links TRBV29-1 to TRBJ2-5, with 8 bases identical to TRBD1. Gene TRBJ2-7 matches the end of the DNA better, so the J call may be wrong. The CDR3 has 15 amino acids. The germline V gene encodes CDR1 SQVTM and CDR2 ANQGSEA. The CDR3 DNA follows: TGCAGCGTCGTGACCGGGACAGGACCCTTCTACGAGCAGTACTTC. It translates to CSVVTGTGPFYEQYF.

This chain uses TRBV29-1 with TRBJ2-3; 11 nucleotides line up with TRBD2. Germline CDR1 SQVTM, CDR2 ANQGSEA. J gave up 1 base and V 4 bases, and 4 bases lay outside the gene matches. The CDR3 extends over 15 amino acids. For the CDR3, the DNA is TGCAGCGTTGGTACACTAGCGGGGGGCACAGATACGCAGTATTTT. Its protein is CSVGTLAGGTDTQYF.

This sequence joins TRBV27 and TRBJ2-7, with 7 bases aligning to TRBD1. Per the germline V gene, CDR1 is MNHEY and CDR2 is SMNVEV (reference sequence). This CDR3 has 13 amino acids. V was pared by 5 bases and J by 4 bases, with 5 bases of the junction left unmatched. The chain's CDR3 is CASSLYRGYEQYF. The CDR3 region has the DNA TGTGCCAGCAGTCTGTACAGGGGATACGAGCAGTACTTC.

The chain combines TRBV5-1 with TRBJ2-5; 9 nucleotides match TRBD2. V was pared by 8 bases and J by 0 bases, with 5 bases of the junction left unmatched. CDR1 is SGHRS, CDR2 YFSETQ, per germline. CDR3 length equals 14 residues. The CDR3 DNA sequence: TGCGCCAGTCGGACTAGCGAGTACCAAGAGACCCAGTACTTC. Residues: CASRTSEYQETQYF.

This clonotype has more than one count but fewer than ten. The chain uses TRBV28 and TRBJ1-4; D perhaps matches TRBD1 (5 bases). Germline V gives CDR1 MDHEN, CDR2 SYDVKM. The CDR3 contains 15 residues. With 6 bases removed from V and 4 bases from J, the gap between germline ends came to 15 bases. The CDR3 here is CASSYAGGSNEKLFF. Written as DNA, the CDR3 is TGTGCCAGCAGCTATGCCGGGGGTAGTAATGAAAAACTGTTTTTT.

Remarks on this clonotype: Sequence at one end of the junction differs from germline and may be a read error. This rearrangement joins TRBV4-3 to TRBJ2-1; possibly TRBD2 for D (5 bases). CDR3 length: 16 amino acids. Germline V gene lookup returns CDR1 LGHNA and CDR2 YSLEER. The CDR3 nucleotides read TGCGCCGGCAGCCAAGATAGGAGGTGGTCGGCTACCGAGCAGTTCTTC. Amino acid sequence: CAGSQDRRWSATEQFF.

This clonotype was picked up a small number of times. The chain couples TRBV25-1 to TRBJ1-4; D is undetermined. Germline V gene data show CDR1 as MGHDK and CDR2 as SYGVNS. V lost 5 bases and J 8 bases, leaving 12 bases between the germline ends. The CDR3 runs 13 residues. The CDR3 DNA follows: TGTGCCAGCAGTCCCGCGTACGGGGAAAAACTGTTTTTT. Translating gives CASSPAYGEKLFF.

Regarding this clonotype: The junction shows a germline mismatch at one end, possibly a read error. The chain links TRBV20-1 to TRBJ2-2, with D perhaps TRBD1 (6 bases). Germline CDR1 reads DFQATT; CDR2 reads SNEGSKA (reference sequence). This CDR3 contains 14 residues. CDR3 nucleotide sequence: TGCAGTGCGAGAGAAACGAGGGGGACCGGGGAGCTGTTTTTT. It specifies CSARETRGTGELFF.

This clonotype was seen a handful of times. The J gene is TRBJ1-4, the V gene TRBV11-2; D unclear. The CDR3 length is 16 residues. Per the germline V gene, CDR1 is SGHAT and CDR2 is FQNNGV. Trimming removed 5 bases at V and 0 bases at J, with 13 bases between. CDR3 in DNA: TGTGCCAGCAGCCAGCCTTGGGGTGCAACTAATGAAAAACTGTTTTTT. It yields the protein CASSQPWGATNEKLFF. The variable domain in full, with the rest retrieved from reference TRBV11-2 and TRBJ1-4, is EAGVAQSPRYKIIEKRQSVAFWCNPISGHATLYWYQQILGQGPKLLIQFQNNGVVDDSQLPKDRFSAERLKGVDSTLKIQPAKLEDSAVYLCASSQPWGATNEKLFFGSGTQLSVL.

The chain has TRBV4-3 and TRBJ1-5; D is unresolved. Trimming left V 0 bases short and J 3 bases short, with 6 bases between. Germline CDR1 LGHNA, CDR2 YSLEER. This CDR3 region has 14 residues. The CDR3 bases are TGCGCCAGCAGCCAAGATTTGGACAATCAGCCCCAGCATTTT. This gives the protein CASSQDLDNQPQHF.

This clonotype has a handful of counts. The chain recombines TRBV9 with TRBJ2-6; 9 bases map to TRBD1. Germline values: CDR1 SGDLS, CDR2 YYNGEE. Trimming removed 4 bases from V and 0 bases from J; junction bases left unmatched: 23. CDR3 length equals 23 residues. CDR3 protein: CASSPTGTGFGSWLASGANVLTF. The CDR3 nucleotides read TGTGCCAGCAGCCCCACCGGGACAGGGTTTGGTAGTTGGTTAGCCTCTGGGGCCAACGTCCTGACTTTC.

In regard to this clonotype: One junction end does not reproduce the germline sequence, and a read error may be involved. V is TRBV7-9 and J is TRBJ2-3; D remains ambiguous. This CDR3 comprises 13 residues. Germline CDR1 reads SEHNR; CDR2 reads FQNEAQ (reference sequence). The CDR3 here is CASSLGFGYTQYF. The CDR3, as DNA: TGTGCCAGCAGTTTAGGATTTGGCTACACGCAGTATTTT.

This clonotype was seen more than once but under ten times. The genes are TRBV5-1 and TRBJ2-2; 13 bases match TRBD2. The CDR3 extends over 15 amino acids. The ends lost 4 bases at V and 6 bases at J; junction bases unmatched: 3. Germline CDR1 reads SGHRS; CDR2 reads YFSETQ. The CDR3 region is CASSRTSGSAGELFF. The CDR3 region has the DNA TGCGCCAGCAGCAGGACTAGCGGGAGCGCCGGGGAGCTGTTTTTT.

At least ten counts were recorded for this clonotype. The CDR3 DNA sequence: TGCAGCGTTGAAGATCCTTACGAGCAGTACTTC. This gives the protein CSVEDPYEQYF. This chain uses TRBV29-1 with TRBJ2-7, with unresolved D. V was cut by 0 bases and J by 4 bases, with 4 bases left in between. Germline V gene sequence: CDR1 SQVTM, CDR2 ANQGSEA. The CDR3 contains 11 residues.

The V and J genes are TRBV28 and TRBJ2-7; 9 bases line up with TRBD2. From germline, CDR1 is MDHEN and CDR2 SYDVKM. This CDR3 spans 18 amino acids. V trimming: 3 bases; J trimming: 0 bases; junction bases outside the gene matches: 12. The CDR3 DNA sequence: TGTGCCAGCAGTTTCGGGCTAGCGGGGCCAGGGAGCTCCTACGAGCAGTACTTC. Translated: CASSFGLAGPGSSYEQYF.

In the case of this clonotype: One junction end disagrees with the germline gene, perhaps due to a read error. This chain joins TRBV7-2 and TRBJ2-1; D is uncertain. Per germline, CDR1 SGHTA and CDR2 FQGNSA. The CDR3 is 14 amino acids. The CDR3 sequence is CASSFRSSYNERFF. The CDR3, as DNA: TGTGCCAGCAGCTTTAGGAGCTCCTACAATGAGCGGTTCTTC.